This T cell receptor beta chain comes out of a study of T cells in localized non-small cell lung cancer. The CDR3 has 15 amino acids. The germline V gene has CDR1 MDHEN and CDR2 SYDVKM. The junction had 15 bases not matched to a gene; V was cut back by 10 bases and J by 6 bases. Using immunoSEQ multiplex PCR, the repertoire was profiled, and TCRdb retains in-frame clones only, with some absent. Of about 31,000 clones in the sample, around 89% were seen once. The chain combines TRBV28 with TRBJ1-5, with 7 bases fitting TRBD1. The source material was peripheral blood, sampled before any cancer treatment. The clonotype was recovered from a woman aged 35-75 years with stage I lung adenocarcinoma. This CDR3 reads CATNPAGGSVQPQHF. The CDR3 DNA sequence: TGTGCCACCAACCCGGCAGGGGGGTCAGTTCAGCCCCAGCATTTT.